The 25 T cell receptor beta chains below were found in one sample sequenced in a study of T-cell reconstitution after alpha-beta-depleted transplantation in children. The library targeted TCRbeta and was prepared with unique molecular identifiers. Each CDR3 protein gets one entry after TCRdb re-called the PCR reads with MiXCR. The data show about 690,000 distinct CDR3 sequences, with 16% seen just once and 0.85% to 1.3% held by the top ten. Sequencing used PBMCs from the stem cell graft donor, obtained from the stem cell graft. The receptors were sampled from a human donor who donated a stem cell graft to a child with acute myeloid leukemia.

This clonotype has ten or more counts. The chain combines TRBV28 with TRBJ2-1; D is perhaps TRBD1 or TRBD2 (5 bases each). The CDR3 spans 17 residues. The germline gives CDR1 MDHEN, CDR2 SYDVKM. V was shortened by 5 bases and J by 4 bases, with 21 bases between the two germline ends. DNA for the CDR3: TGTGCCAGCAGTCCCCGGGACGGGCCCGCTTCATACAATGAGCAGTTCTTC. This encodes CASSPRDGPASYNEQFF.

The rearrangement joins TRBV6-1 to TRBJ2-6; perhaps TRBD2 as D (6 bases). Looked up from germline, CDR1 is MNHNS and CDR2 is SASEGT. Trimming took 7 bases from V and 5 from J, leaving 15 bases between them. The CDR3 has 15 residues. CDR3 coding DNA: TGTGCCAGCACCTCAGGAGGGCGGTGGGCCAACGTCCTGACTTTC. Translation: CASTSGGRWANVLTF.

The table lists this clonotype with many counts. The chain links TRBV12-3 or TRBV12-4 to TRBJ1-1; unclear D gene. Trimming left V 6 bases short and J 3 bases short, with 8 bases between. The CDR3 loop spans 12 amino acids. The CDR3 is CASRAVDTEAFF. The CDR3 DNA reads as TGTGCCAGCAGGGCAGTGGACACTGAAGCTTTCTTT.

This clonotype showed up many times. This chain connects TRBV6-5 to TRBJ1-5; no reliable D call. This CDR3 has 18 residues. With 0 bases removed from V and 0 bases from J, the gap between germline ends came to 15 bases. Germline loops: CDR1 MNHEY, CDR2 SVGAGI. The CDR3 DNA sequence: TGTGCCAGCAGTTACTCGTGGCAGCCTCTTGATAGCAATCAGCCCCAGCATTTT. The encoded protein is CASSYSWQPLDSNQPQHF.

This clonotype was observed at least ten times. The chain uses TRBV5-1 and TRBJ2-3; 10 nucleotides line up with TRBD1. Trimming at V came to 7 bases and at J to 3 bases, leaving 2 bases not matched to a gene. Germline CDR1 is SGHRS and CDR2 is YFSETQ. The CDR3 is made up of 13 amino acids. The CDR3 protein is CASWTGGTDTQYF. For the CDR3, the DNA is TGCGCCAGCTGGACAGGGGGGACAGATACGCAGTATTTT. The variable domain in full, with the rest retrieved from reference TRBV5-1 and TRBJ2-3, is KAGVTQTPRYLIKTRGQQVTLSCSPISGHRSVSWYQQTPGQGLQFLFEYFSETQRNKGNFPGRFSGRQFSNSRSEMNVSTLELGDSALYLCASWTGGTDTQYFGPGTRLTVL.

This chain links TRBV4-3 with TRBJ2-2; the D gene is possibly TRBD2 (6 bases). V was shortened by 5 bases and J by 3 bases, with 13 bases between the two germline ends. In germline, CDR1 is LGHNA, CDR2 YSLEER. This CDR3 region has 15 residues. The CDR3 spells CASSEGRWDTGELFF. For the CDR3, the DNA is TGCGCCAGCAGCGAAGGGAGGTGGGACACCGGGGAGCTGTTTTTT.

V and J are TRBV24-1 and TRBJ2-2; a possible D gene is TRBD2 (7 bases). Looked up from germline, CDR1 is KGHDR and CDR2 is SFDVKD. The CDR3 length is 18 residues. Trimming took 4 bases from V and 7 from J, leaving 24 bases between them. CDR3 region: CATSEAPIRGAKIGELFF. For the CDR3, the DNA is TGTGCCACCAGTGAAGCCCCTATTCGGGGGGCAAAGATCGGGGAGCTGTTTTTT.

In this sample, this clonotype turned up many times. This rearrangement joins TRBV7-6 to TRBJ1-6, with D hard to call. The CDR3 consists of 15 residues. The germline gives CDR1 SGHVS, CDR2 FNYEAQ. V was clipped by 3 bases and J by 0 bases, with 6 bases between them. The CDR3 spells CASSFRSSYNSPLHF. CDR3 nucleotide sequence: TGTGCCAGCAGCTTCCGCAGCTCCTATAATTCACCCCTCCACTTT.

This clonotype was counted between two and nine times. The chain carries TRBV27 and TRBJ2-1, with TRBD1 matching 9 bases. The length of the CDR3 is 16 residues. Germline lookup yields CDR1 MNHEY and CDR2 SMNVEV (reference sequence). The trim removed 9 bases at V and 8 bases at J, leaving 17 bases unmatched. In nucleotides, the CDR3 is TGTGCCAGTAGCCCATCCGGGACAGGGTTGGTCTATGAGCAGTTCTTC. It specifies CASSPSGTGLVYEQFF.

The genes are TRBV20-1 and TRBJ1-1; 7 bases line up with TRBD1. Germline CDR1 is DFQATT and CDR2 is SNEGSKA (reference sequence). V trimming: 0 bases; J trimming: 1 base; junction bases outside the gene matches: 8. The CDR3 totals 16 residues. The CDR3 nucleotides read TGCAGTGCTAGAGATTTTCGGAGGGGGCCGAACACTGAAGCTTTCTTT. It encodes CSARDFRRGPNTEAFF.

The chain couples TRBV11-2 to TRBJ2-1; 8 bases fit TRBD1. The CDR3 runs 16 residues. The ends lost 5 bases at V and 0 bases at J; junction bases unmatched: 6. CDR1 and CDR2 from the germline V gene are SGHAT and FQNNGV. The CDR3 DNA reads TGTGCCAGCAGCCCGACAGGGGTCCCCTCCTACAATGAGCAGTTCTTC. This gives the protein CASSPTGVPSYNEQFF.

This clonotype was seen only a few times. The V gene is TRBV4-2, the J gene TRBJ2-2, with a weak D call TRBD1 (6 bases). This CDR3 is 15 amino acids long. Trimming took off 4 bases at V and 3 bases at J, with 12 bases between the two ends. Germline CDR1 reads LGHNA; CDR2 reads YNFKEQ. CDR3: CASSPGQTDTGELFF. The CDR3 bases are TGTGCCAGCAGCCCAGGACAGACAGACACCGGGGAGCTGTTTTTT.

In this sample, this clonotype turned up many times. V usage is TRBV27 and J usage is TRBJ1-2, with D perhaps matching TRBD1 (5 bases). The CDR3 is 13 residues long. Germline loops: CDR1 MNHEY, CDR2 SMNVEV (reference sequence). Trimming stripped 1 base from V and 5 bases from J, with 8 bases between. The CDR3 DNA sequence: TGTGCCAGCAGTTTATACAGGTCGTATGGCTACACCTTC. Protein: CASSLYRSYGYTF.

The sample holds many counts of this clonotype. The chain joins TRBV24-1 to TRBJ2-3; possible D gene TRBD2, 6 bases. Deletions cut 0 bases from V and 4 bases from J, with 10 bases between. Germline V CDR1 and CDR2: KGHDR, SFDVKD. This CDR3 spans 15 amino acids. The CDR3 DNA reads as TGTGCCACCAGTGATTTGGGGGTAGCGGCAGATACGCAGTATTTT. Its protein is CATSDLGVAADTQYF.

This clonotype was counted only a few times. The chain links TRBV3-1 to TRBJ2-1; TRBD2 matches at 11 bases. This CDR3 has 14 amino acids. Germline lookup yields CDR1 LGHDT and CDR2 YNNKEL (reference sequence). J lost 10 bases, V lost 0 bases, and 2 bases had no gene match. The CDR3 region has the DNA TGTGCCAGCAGCCAAGATGCTAGCGGGGGGGAGCAGTTCTTC. Amino acids: CASSQDASGGEQFF.

The table lists this clonotype with a few counts. The CDR3 DNA sequence: TGTGCCAGCAGCACAGGACTAGGGGTCCGTAATGAGCAGTTCTTC. It yields the protein CASSTGLGVRNEQFF. The genes are TRBV7-2 and TRBJ2-1; 7 nucleotides align to TRBD2. The CDR3 spans 15 residues. Looked up from germline, CDR1 is SGHTA and CDR2 is FQGNSA. V trimming: 5 bases; J trimming: 7 bases; junction bases outside the gene matches: 11.

The V and J genes are TRBV7-2 and TRBJ1-2; D gene ambiguous. In germline, CDR1 is SGHTA, CDR2 FQGNSA. Trimming left V 4 bases short and J 5 bases short, with 14 bases between. The CDR3 length is 14 residues. The chain's CDR3 is CASSSSAAEYGYTF. In DNA form, the CDR3 reads TGTGCCAGCAGCTCCTCCGCAGCGGAGTATGGCTACACCTTC.

This chain connects TRBV18 to TRBJ2-5; D gene unclear. The CDR3 covers 14 residues. In germline, CDR1 is KGHSH, CDR2 LQKENI. The V end was cut by 4 bases, the J end by 5 bases, with 14 bases between. DNA for the CDR3: TGTGCCAGCTCACGTCAGAGTGGGCCCGAGACCCAGTACTTC. As protein: CASSRQSGPETQYF.

This clonotype was detected ten times or more. This chain connects TRBV29-1 to TRBJ2-7; TRBD1 matches at 8 bases. The CDR3 spans 13 residues. The V gene's germline CDR1 is SQVTM and CDR2 ANQGSEA. V trimming: 7 bases; J trimming: 4 bases; junction bases outside the gene matches: 9. Written as DNA, the CDR3 is TGCAGCGCCCAGGGGGCTCCGCGGTACGAGCAGTACTTC. Translation gives CSAQGAPRYEQYF.

The chain recombines TRBV7-9 with TRBJ2-1; TRBD2 agrees at 7 bases. The germline CDR1 and CDR2 sequences are SEHNR and FQNEAQ (reference sequence). The CDR3 is 16 amino acids. V lost 0 bases to trimming and J lost 6 bases; unmatched junction nucleotides: 8. CDR3 sequence reads: CASSLAFAGVFNEQFF. DNA of the CDR3: TGTGCCAGCAGCTTAGCATTCGCGGGGGTTTTCAATGAGCAGTTCTTC.

This clonotype was counted at least ten times. The chain carries TRBV20-1 and TRBJ2-6; 9 positions match TRBD1. This CDR3 has 16 residues. The V gene end was trimmed by 6 bases and the J gene end by 0 bases; junction bases not matched to a gene: 6. CDR1 is DFQATT, CDR2 SNEGSKA, per germline (reference sequence). The CDR3 spells CSAVGQGRSGANVLTF. The CDR3 region has the DNA TGCAGTGCAGTGGGACAGGGACGCTCTGGGGCCAACGTCCTGACTTTC.

The table lists this clonotype with a few counts. The genes are TRBV24-1 and TRBJ1-5; 8 bases are shared with TRBD1. This CDR3 has 16 amino acids. The germline V gene has CDR1 KGHDR and CDR2 SFDVKD. The ends lost 2 bases at V and 4 bases at J; junction bases unmatched: 6. For the CDR3, the DNA is TGTGCCACCAGTGATTCCCGGGACAGGCCAAATCAGCCCCAGCATTTT. Amino acid sequence: CATSDSRDRPNQPQHF.

The rearrangement uses TRBV7-9 and TRBJ1-4; unclear D gene. The CDR3 covers 16 residues. V lost 5 bases to trimming and J lost 0 bases, with 13 bases between them. Looked up from germline, CDR1 is SEHNR and CDR2 is FQNEAQ (reference sequence). CDR3 in DNA: TGTGCCAGCAGCCCCTTCTTCTCTTCAACTAATGAAAAACTGTTTTTT. Amino acid sequence: CASSPFFSSTNEKLFF.

V is TRBV5-4 and J is TRBJ2-1, with TRBD2 matching over 12 bases. Losses at the gene ends were 6 bases for V and 5 bases for J; bases not matched to a gene: 15. Germline CDR1 is SGHNT and CDR2 is YYREEE (reference sequence). The CDR3 extends over 18 amino acids. The CDR3 spells CASTLWTSGVFPHNEQFF. CDR3 sequence (DNA): TGTGCCAGCACCCTATGGACTAGCGGGGTCTTCCCACACAATGAGCAGTTCTTC.

This clonotype came up many times. The chain links TRBV30 to TRBJ2-3, with TRBD2 identical over 12 bases. Germline V gives CDR1 GTSNPN, CDR2 SVGIG (reference sequence). The CDR3 extends over 17 amino acids. The trim removed 0 bases at V and 3 bases at J, leaving 7 bases unmatched. CDR3 amino acids: CAWSVPGTSGWTDTQYF. The DNA for the CDR3 is TGTGCCTGGAGTGTACCTGGGACTAGCGGGTGGACAGATACGCAGTATTTT.